This TCR beta chain was recovered during a study of regulatory T cells in long-lasting Graves disease. Study findings and constraints: Favored usage of TRBV28, TRBJ1-2 and TRBJ2-5 was recorded in persistent disease.

As to time point: persistent/refractory GD, antithyroid drugs over 5 years with positive TRAb. PBMC-extracted RNA yielded the TCR library. This clonotype was counted between two and nine times. Its antigen is unknown. Building of the TCR beta libraries involved iRepertoire HTBI primers and Arm-PCR of CDR3 regions. One entry per CDR3 protein results from TCRdb running MiXCR on the multiplex PCR reads. The sample comprises about 460,000 distinct CDR3 sequences, under 25% of which are singletons, and over 10% rests with the top ten. The CDR3 spans 13 residues. The V end lost 5 bases, the J end lost 4 bases, and 11 bases lay between the germline ends. Germline lookup yields CDR1 LNHDA and CDR2 SQIVND (reference sequence).

The source was peripheral blood mononuclear cells (PBMCs), collected when the disease was refractory, from a patient treated with antithyroid drugs. The J gene is TRBJ1-2, the V gene TRBV19; D is possibly TRBD1 (5 bases). The clonotype originates from a female donor with Graves disease. CDR3: CASSPSGVYGYTF. The CDR3 region has the DNA TGTGCCAGTAGTCCCTCGGGGGTCTATGGCTACACCTTC.